This T cell receptor (beta chain) was recovered during a study of control samples from healthy donors and cancer patients. The ends were cut back, 5 bases at V and 4 bases at J, with 14 bases in the middle. The germline CDR1 and CDR2 sequences are MNHEY and SVGEGT. CDR3 length: 14 residues. Repertoires were generated with immunoSEQ multiplex PCR, while TCRdb's copy carries only in-frame clones and drops some. The sample holds 60,000 to 75,000 clones, approximately 89% seen once. The sequencing input was PBMCs. The sequence was collected from a woman in her forties or fifties with head and neck cancer. This rearrangement joins TRBV6-2 or TRBV6-3 to TRBJ1-2; no reliable D call. The CDR3 spells CASSIYAGGYGYTF. The CDR3 DNA reads TGTGCCAGCAGTATCTATGCGGGTGGCTATGGCTACACCTTC.